These 9 T cell receptor beta chains were all obtained from the same sample, sequenced in a study of blood T cell repertoires in COVID-19. Produced via immunoSEQ multiplex PCR; TCRdb's table is partial and in-frame only. The table shows some 200,000 clones, with around 83% occurring only once. Sequencing was done on a sample of peripheral blood. All receptors come from a human donor in a cohort sampled during active COVID-19.

The chain carries TRBV3-1 (or the pseudogene TRBV3-2) and TRBJ2-1; D remains ambiguous. Looked up from germline, CDR1 is LGHDT and CDR2 is YNNKEL (reference sequence). V was cut by 5 bases and J by 7 bases, with 12 bases left in between. The CDR3 is made up of 13 amino acids. The CDR3 loop reads CASSASRFNEQFF. The CDR3 nucleotides read TGTGCCAGCAGCGCGTCTAGGTTTAATGAGCAGTTCTTC.

The J gene is TRBJ1-2, the V gene TRBV5-1, with 9 bases aligning to TRBD1. Looked up from germline, CDR1 is SGHRS and CDR2 is YFSETQ. This CDR3 is built from 14 residues. V lost 4 bases and J lost 4; bases outside the gene matches: 5. This chain's CDR3 is CASSLRQGGYGYTF. CDR3 nucleotides: TGCGCCAGCAGCCTCCGACAGGGGGGCTATGGCTACACCTTC.

J is TRBJ1-1 and V is TRBV6-5, with D maybe TRBD1 (5 bases). V was shortened by 0 bases and J by 4 bases, with 15 bases between the two germline ends. This CDR3 is built from 16 residues. Germline-derived CDR1 and CDR2 are MNHEY and SVGAGI. The CDR3 nucleotides read TGTGCCAGCAGTTACTCGAATAAGGGGAGGAGCACTGAAGCTTTCTTT. Translation gives CASSYSNKGRSTEAFF.

This clone was detected a few times. The chain has TRBV5-1 and TRBJ2-2; D is possibly TRBD1 (6 bases). V was clipped by 2 bases and J by 4 bases, with 12 bases between them. Germline CDR1 and CDR2: SGHRS and YFSETQ. The length of the CDR3 is 15 residues. The CDR3 loop is CASSLQGRSTGELFF. In DNA, the CDR3 is TGCGCCAGCAGCTTACAGGGTCGGAGCACCGGGGAGCTGTTTTTT.

V and J are TRBV6-6 and TRBJ2-3; 12 bases map to TRBD2. With 5 bases clipped from V and 6 bases from J, the junction kept 9 bases outside the gene matches. The CDR3 sequence is 16 residues long. From germline, CDR1 is MNHNY and CDR2 SVGAGI (reference sequence). The CDR3 reads CASSAKTSGSGDTQYF. The CDR3 DNA follows: TGTGCCAGCAGTGCCAAGACTAGCGGGAGTGGTGATACGCAGTATTTT.

V and J are TRBV2 and TRBJ2-4; possibly TRBD1 for D (6 bases). Germline V gene sequence: CDR1 SNHLY, CDR2 FYNNEI. The CDR3 is 14 amino acids. Deletions cut 11 bases from V and 7 bases from J, with 21 bases between. The CDR3 nucleotides read TGTGCCTCGCTCCGGGGCAGGGGCGAGAACATTCAGTACTTC. Protein sequence: CASLRGRGENIQYF.

This chain joins TRBV29-1 and TRBJ2-3; perhaps TRBD2 as D (6 bases). Trimming cost V 6 bases and J 5 bases, with 12 bases left between them. CDR1 is SQVTM and CDR2 is ANQGSEA in the germline V gene. The CDR3 has 12 residues. The CDR3 reads CSVGTGIDTQYF. In nucleotides, the CDR3 is TGCAGCGTCGGGACTGGGATAGATACGCAGTATTTT.

The chain recombines TRBV18 with TRBJ1-2; 7 nucleotides agree with TRBD1. V lost 3 bases to trimming and J lost 0 bases; unmatched junction nucleotides: 1. CDR1 is KGHSH and CDR2 is LQKENI in the germline V gene. The CDR3 has 14 residues. This chain's CDR3 is CASSPTGTNYGYTF. The CDR3 DNA reads TGTGCCAGCTCACCGACAGGGACTAACTATGGCTACACCTTC.

The chain employs TRBV2 and TRBJ1-5; D remains ambiguous. The germline V gene encodes CDR1 SNHLY and CDR2 FYNNEI. The CDR3 loop spans 13 amino acids. The V gene lost 3 bases and the J gene lost 1 base, with 4 bases spanning the gap. In DNA form, the CDR3 reads TGTGCCAGCAGTGACAGGAGCAATCAGCCCCAGCATTTT. Encoded protein: CASSDRSNQPQHF.